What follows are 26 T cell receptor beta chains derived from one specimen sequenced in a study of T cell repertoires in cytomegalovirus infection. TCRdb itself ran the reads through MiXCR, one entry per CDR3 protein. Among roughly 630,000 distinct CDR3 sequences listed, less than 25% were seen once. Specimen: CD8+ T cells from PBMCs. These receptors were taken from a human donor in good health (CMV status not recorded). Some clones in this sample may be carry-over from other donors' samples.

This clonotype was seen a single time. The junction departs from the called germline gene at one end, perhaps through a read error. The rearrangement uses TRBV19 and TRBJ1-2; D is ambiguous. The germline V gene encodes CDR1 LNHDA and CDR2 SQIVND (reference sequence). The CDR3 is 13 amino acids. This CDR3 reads CASCIPTNYGYTF. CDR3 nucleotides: TGTGCCAGTTGTATACCTACAAACTATGGCTACACCTTC.

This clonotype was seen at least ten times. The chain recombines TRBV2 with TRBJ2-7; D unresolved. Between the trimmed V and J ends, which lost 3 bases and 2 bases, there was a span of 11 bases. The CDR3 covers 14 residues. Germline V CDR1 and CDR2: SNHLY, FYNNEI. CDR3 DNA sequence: TGTGCCAGCAGTGAGGTTTGGCGACCCTACGAGCAGTACGTC. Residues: CASSEVWRPYEQYV.

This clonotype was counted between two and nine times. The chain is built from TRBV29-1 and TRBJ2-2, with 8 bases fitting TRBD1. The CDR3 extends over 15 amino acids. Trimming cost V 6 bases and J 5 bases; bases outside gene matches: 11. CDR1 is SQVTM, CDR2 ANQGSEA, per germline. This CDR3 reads CSVVYRDRGTGELFF. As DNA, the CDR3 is TGCAGCGTGGTTTATAGAGACAGGGGAACCGGGGAGCTGTTTTTT.

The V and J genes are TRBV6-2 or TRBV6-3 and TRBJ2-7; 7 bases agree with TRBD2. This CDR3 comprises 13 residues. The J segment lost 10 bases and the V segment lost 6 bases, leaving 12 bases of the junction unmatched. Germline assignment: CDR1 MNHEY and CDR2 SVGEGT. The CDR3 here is CASSRPGLRDQYV. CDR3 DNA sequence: TGTGCCAGCAGCAGACCGGGACTACGGGACCAGTACGTC.

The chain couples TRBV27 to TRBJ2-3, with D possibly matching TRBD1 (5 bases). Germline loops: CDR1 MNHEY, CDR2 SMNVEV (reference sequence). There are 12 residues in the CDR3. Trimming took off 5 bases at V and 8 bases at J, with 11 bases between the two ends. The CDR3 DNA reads TGTGCCAGCAGTCACAACCAGGGTACGCAGTATTTT. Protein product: CASSHNQGTQYF.

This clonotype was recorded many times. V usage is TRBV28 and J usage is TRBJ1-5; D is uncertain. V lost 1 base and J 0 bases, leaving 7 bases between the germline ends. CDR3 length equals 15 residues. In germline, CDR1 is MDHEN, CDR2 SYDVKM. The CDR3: CASSLLPNSNQPQHF. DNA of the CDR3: TGTGCCAGCAGTTTATTGCCGAATAGCAATCAGCCCCAGCATTTT. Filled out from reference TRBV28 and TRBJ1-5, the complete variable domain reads DVKVTQSSRYLVKRTGEKVFLECVQDMDHENMFWYRQDPGLGLRLIYFSYDVKMKEKGDIPEGYSVSREKKERFSLILESASTNQTSMYLCASSLLPNSNQPQHFGDGTRLSIL.

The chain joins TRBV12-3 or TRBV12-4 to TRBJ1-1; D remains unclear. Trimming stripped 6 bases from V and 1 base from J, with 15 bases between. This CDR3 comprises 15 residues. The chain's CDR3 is CASRTSWTKNTEAFF. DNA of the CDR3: TGTGCCAGCAGGACGAGTTGGACGAAGAACACTGAAGCTTTCTTT.

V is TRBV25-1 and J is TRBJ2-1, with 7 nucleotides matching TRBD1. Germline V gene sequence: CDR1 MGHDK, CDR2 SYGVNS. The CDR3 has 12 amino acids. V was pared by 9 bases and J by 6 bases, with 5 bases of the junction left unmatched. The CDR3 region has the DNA TGTGCCAGTTGGGACAGTCGCAATGAGCAGTTCTTC. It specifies CASWDSRNEQFF.

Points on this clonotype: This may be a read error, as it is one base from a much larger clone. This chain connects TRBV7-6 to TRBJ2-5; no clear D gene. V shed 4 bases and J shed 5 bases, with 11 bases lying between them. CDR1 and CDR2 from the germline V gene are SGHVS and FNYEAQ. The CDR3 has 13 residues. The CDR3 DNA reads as TGTGCCAGCAGCTCATATCCCAGGGAGACCCAGTACTTC. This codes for CASSSYPRETQYF. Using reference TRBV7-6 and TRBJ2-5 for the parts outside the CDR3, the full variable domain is GAGVSQSPRYKVTKRGQDVALRCDPISGHVSLYWYRQALGQGPEFLTYFNYEAQQDKSGLPNDRFSAERPEGSISTLTIQRTEQRDSAMYRCASSSYPRETQYFGPGTRLLVL.

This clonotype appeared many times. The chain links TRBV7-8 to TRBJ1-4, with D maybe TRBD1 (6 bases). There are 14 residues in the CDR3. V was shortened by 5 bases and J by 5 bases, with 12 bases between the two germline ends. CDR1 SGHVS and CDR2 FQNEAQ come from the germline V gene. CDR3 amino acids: CASSPSGGNEKLFF. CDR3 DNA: TGTGCCAGCAGCCCCTCGGGGGGCAATGAAAAACTGTTTTTT.

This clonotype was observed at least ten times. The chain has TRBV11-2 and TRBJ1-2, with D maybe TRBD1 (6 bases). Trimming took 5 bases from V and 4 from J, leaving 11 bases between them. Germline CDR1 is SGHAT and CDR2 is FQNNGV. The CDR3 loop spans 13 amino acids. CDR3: CASSPGTTYGYTF. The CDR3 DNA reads TGTGCCAGCAGCCCCGGGACAACCTATGGCTACACCTTC.

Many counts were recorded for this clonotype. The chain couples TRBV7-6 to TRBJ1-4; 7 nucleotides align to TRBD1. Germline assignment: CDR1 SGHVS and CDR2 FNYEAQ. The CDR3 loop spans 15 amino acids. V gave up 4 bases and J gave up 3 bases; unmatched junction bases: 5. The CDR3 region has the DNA TGTGCCAGCAGCTCCTGGGGACAGCCTAATGAAAAACTGTTTTTT. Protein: CASSSWGQPNEKLFF.

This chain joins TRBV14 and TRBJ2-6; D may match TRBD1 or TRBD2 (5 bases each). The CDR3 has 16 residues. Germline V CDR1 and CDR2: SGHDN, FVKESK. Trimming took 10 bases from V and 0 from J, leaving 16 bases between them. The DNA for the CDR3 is TGTGCCACCGGGCCGGGACCGGTCTCTGGGGCCAACGTCCTGACTTTC. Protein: CATGPGPVSGANVLTF.

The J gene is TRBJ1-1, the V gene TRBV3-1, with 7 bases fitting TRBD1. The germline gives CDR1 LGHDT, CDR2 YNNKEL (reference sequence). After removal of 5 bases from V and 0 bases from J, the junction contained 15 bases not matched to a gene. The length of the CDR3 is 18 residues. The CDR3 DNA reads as TGTGCCAGCAGCTCTATATACCGGGACAGTTCCATGAACACTGAAGCTTTCTTT. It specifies CASSSIYRDSSMNTEAFF.

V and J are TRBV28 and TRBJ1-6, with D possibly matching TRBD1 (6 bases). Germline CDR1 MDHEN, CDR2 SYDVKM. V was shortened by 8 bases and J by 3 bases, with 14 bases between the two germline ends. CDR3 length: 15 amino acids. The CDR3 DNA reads TGTGCCAGCCGGACAGACTTAAACTATAATTCACCCCTCCACTTT. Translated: CASRTDLNYNSPLHF.

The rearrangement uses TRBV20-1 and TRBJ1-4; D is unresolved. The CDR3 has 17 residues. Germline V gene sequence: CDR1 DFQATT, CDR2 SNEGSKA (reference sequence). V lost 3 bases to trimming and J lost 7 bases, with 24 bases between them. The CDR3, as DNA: TGCAGTGCTAGTACCCGGGGTGCAGGACGGGGTTCTGAAAAACTGTTTTTT. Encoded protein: CSASTRGAGRGSEKLFF.

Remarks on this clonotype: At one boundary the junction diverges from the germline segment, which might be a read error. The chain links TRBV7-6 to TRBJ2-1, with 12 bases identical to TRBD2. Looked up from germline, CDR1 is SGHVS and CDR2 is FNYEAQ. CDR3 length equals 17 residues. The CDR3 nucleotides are TGTACCAGCAGCTTAGCGGCTAGCGGGGGGGTTTACAATGAGCAGTTCTTC. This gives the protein CTSSLAASGGVYNEQFF.

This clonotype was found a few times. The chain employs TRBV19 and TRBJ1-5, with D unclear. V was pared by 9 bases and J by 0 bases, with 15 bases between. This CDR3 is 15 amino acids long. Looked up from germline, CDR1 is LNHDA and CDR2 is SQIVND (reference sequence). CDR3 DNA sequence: TGTGCCAGCAGGTCAGTCGTAGATAGCAATCAGCCCCAGCATTTT. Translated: CASRSVVDSNQPQHF.

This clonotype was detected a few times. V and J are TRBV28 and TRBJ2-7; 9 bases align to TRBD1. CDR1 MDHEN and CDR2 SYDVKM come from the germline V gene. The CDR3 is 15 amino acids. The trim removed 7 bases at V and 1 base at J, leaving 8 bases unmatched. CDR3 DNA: TGTGCCAGCAACCACGGACAGGGGAGATCCTACGAGCAGTACGTC. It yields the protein CASNHGQGRSYEQYV.

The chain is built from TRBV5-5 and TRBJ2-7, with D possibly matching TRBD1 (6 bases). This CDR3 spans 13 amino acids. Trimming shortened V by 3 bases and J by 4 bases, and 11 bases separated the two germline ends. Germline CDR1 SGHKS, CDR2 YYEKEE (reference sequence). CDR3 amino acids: CASSSGQPYEQYF. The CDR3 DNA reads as TGTGCCAGCAGCTCCGGACAGCCTTACGAGCAGTACTTC. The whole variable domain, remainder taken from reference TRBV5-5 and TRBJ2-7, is DAGVTQSPTHLIKTRGQQVTLRCSPISGHKSVSWYQQVLGQGPQFIFQYYEKEERGRGNFPDRFSARQFPNYSSELNVNALLLGDSALYLCASSSGQPYEQYFGPGTRLTVT.

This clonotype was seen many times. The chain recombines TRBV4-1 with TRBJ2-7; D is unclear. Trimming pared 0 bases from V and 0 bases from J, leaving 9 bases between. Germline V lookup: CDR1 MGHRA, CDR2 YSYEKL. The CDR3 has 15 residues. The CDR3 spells CASSQEGSFSYEQYF. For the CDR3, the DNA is TGCGCCAGCAGCCAAGAAGGCTCATTCTCCTACGAGCAGTACTTC.

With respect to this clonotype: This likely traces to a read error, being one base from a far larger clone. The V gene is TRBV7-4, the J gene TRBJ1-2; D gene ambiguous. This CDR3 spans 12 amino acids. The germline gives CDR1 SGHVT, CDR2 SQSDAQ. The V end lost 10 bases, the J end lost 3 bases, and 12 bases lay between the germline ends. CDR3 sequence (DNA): TGTGCCAACAGTTCCGGGGACTATGGCTACACCTTC. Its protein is CANSSGDYGYTF.

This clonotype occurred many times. CDR3: CASTSDRGRYEQYF. The CDR3 DNA follows: TGTGCCAGCACTTCGGACAGGGGGAGATACGAGCAGTACTTC. This chain joins TRBV27 and TRBJ2-7; 10 bases align to TRBD1. The V and J ends lost 7 bases and 4 bases, in that order; junction bases with no gene match: 7. This CDR3 has 14 residues. CDR1 MNHEY and CDR2 SMNVEV come from the germline V gene (reference sequence).

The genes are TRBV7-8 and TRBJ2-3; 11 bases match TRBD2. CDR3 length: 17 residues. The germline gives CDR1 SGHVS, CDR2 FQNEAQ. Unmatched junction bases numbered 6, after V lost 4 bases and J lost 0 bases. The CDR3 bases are TGTGCCAGCAGCTCTGCAACTAGCGGGGGAAGCACAGATACGCAGTATTTT. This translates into CASSSATSGGSTDTQYF.

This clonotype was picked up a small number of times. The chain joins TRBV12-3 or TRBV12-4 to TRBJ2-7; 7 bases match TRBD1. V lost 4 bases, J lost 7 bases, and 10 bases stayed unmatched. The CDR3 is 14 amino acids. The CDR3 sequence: CASSSGQEIGEQYF. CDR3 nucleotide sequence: TGTGCCAGCAGTTCCGGACAGGAGATTGGAGAGCAGTACTTC.

The DNA of the CDR3 is TGTGCCAGCAGTTACGGCGGGACTAGACAAGAGACCCAGTACTTC. Its protein product is CASSYGGTRQETQYF. This sequence joins TRBV6-5 and TRBJ2-5, with 8 bases matching TRBD2. This CDR3 is built from 15 residues. Germline values: CDR1 MNHEY, CDR2 SVGAGI. Trimming took 2 bases from V and 2 from J; bases not matched to a gene: 4.